The clone carrying this T cell receptor (beta chain) was picked up many times. As yet, its antigen is unknown. The entry originates in a study of T cells in Graves' hyperthyroidism and ophthalmopathy. Overall study context: Peripheral blood was acquired at first diagnosis, ahead of any therapy whatsoever. Study-wide results and limits: Blood also showed most of the thyroid clonotypes that were expanded above 0.001.

RNA transcripts provided the source from which TCR beta CDR3 regions were amplified. During a first-round RT-PCR of the TCR CDR3, the HTBI primer set was used. TCRdb recomputed calls from the multiplex PCR reads with MiXCR, one row per CDR3 protein. The repertoire includes a few hundred thousand distinct CDR3 sequences, less than 15% of them detected once, and roughly 15% sits in the top ten. The receptor was derived from a woman between 40 and 50 years old with Graves' hyperthyroidism that later progressed to Graves' ophthalmopathy. Sequencing was carried out using blood.

The CDR3 DNA sequence: TGTGCCAGCAGCTTATTCTCGGGGCCCCAGCATTTT. This codes for CASSLFSGPQHF. The rearrangement joins TRBV11-2 to TRBJ1-5; unclear D gene. This CDR3 is 12 amino acids long. V was pared by 2 bases and J by 9 bases, with 8 bases between. Germline assignment: CDR1 SGHAT and CDR2 FQNNGV.